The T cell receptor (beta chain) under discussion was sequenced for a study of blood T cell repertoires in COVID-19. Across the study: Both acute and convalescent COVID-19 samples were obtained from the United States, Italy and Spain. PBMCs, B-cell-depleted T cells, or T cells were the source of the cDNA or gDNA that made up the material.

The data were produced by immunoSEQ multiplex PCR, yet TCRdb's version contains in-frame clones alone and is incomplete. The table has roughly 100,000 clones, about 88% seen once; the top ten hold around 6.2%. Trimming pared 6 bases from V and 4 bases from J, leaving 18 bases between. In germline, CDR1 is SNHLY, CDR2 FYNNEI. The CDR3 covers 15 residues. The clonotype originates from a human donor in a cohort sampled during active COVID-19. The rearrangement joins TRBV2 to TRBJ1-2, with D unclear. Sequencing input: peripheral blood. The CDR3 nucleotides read TGTGCCAGCAGCCAAATTGTTACAGACATCTATGGCTACACCTTC. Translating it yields CASSQIVTDIYGYTF. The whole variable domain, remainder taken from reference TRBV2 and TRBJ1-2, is EPEVTQTPSHQVTQMGQEVILRCVPISNHLYFYWYRQILGQKVEFLVSFYNNEISEKSEIFDDQFSVERPDGSNFTLKIRSTKLEDSAMYFCASSQIVTDIYGYTFGSGTRLTVV.